This TCR beta chain comes out of a study of tissue T cells after allogeneic stem cell transplantation. The study's findings and limits: Only a limited share of tissue TCRs appeared in blood or spleen. This small cohort was clinically heterogeneous, and sampling depth was a limitation.

Concerning this clone: The target antigen is unknown. The genes are named according to mouse. The DNA ends 1 residue before the CDR3 does, and the rest of the CDR3 is filled in from the germline J gene.

Generated by immunoSEQ multiplex PCR, the TCRdb table keeps only in-frame clones and is missing some. This sample carries thousands of clones, approximately 59% of them seen once, and the ten largest clones take about 30%. Germline CDR1 is NSHNY and CDR2 is SYGAGN. Losses at the gene ends were 5 bases for V and 7 bases for J; bases not matched to a gene: 6. The CDR3 consists of 14 residues. Indicated time point: mouse harvest day 7 after allogeneic transplant. Each mouse received 10^7 T-cell-depleted marrow cells plus 10^6 splenic CD5+ T cells by tail vein. B6 (H2b) cells into BALB/c (H2d) mice; tissues taken at day 7 or 14.

The V and J genes are TRBV13-1 and TRBJ2-1; TRBD1 agrees at 10 bases. The sequencing sample was made of spleen. The sequence derives from a female BALB/c mouse given C57BL/6 T cells with graft-versus-host disease after an allogeneic hematopoietic cell transplant. Here the CDR3 reads CASSPGTGVAEQFF. CDR3 bases read: TGTGCCAGCAGCCCCGGGACAGGGGTCGCTGAGCAGTTC.